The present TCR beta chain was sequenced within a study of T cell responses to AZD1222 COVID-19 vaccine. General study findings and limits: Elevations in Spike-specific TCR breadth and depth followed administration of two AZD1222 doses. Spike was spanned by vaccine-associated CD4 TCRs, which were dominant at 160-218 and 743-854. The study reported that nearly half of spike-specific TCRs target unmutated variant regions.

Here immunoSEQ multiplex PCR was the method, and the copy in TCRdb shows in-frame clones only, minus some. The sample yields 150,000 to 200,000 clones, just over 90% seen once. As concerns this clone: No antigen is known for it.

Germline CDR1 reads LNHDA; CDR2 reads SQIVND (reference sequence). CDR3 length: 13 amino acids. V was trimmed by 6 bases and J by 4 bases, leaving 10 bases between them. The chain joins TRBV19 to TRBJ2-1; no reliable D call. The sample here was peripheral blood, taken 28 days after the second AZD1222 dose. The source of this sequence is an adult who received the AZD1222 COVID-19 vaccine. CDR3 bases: TGTGCCAGTAGCCCGGCCAGTTACAATGAGCAGTTCTTC. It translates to CASSPASYNEQFF.